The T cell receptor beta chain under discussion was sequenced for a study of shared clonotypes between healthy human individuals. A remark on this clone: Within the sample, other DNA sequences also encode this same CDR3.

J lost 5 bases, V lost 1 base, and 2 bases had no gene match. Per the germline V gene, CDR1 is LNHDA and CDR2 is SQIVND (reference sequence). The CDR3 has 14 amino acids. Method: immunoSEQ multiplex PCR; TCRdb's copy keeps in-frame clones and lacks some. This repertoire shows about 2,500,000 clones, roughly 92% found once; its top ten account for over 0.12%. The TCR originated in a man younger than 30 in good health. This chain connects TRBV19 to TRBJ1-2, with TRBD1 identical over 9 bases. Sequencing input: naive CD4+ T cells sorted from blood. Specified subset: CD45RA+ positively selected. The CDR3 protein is CASSIVGTGYGYTF. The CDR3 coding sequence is TGTGCCAGTAGTATAGTCGGGACAGGGTATGGCTACACCTTC.